This TCR beta chain was profiled in a study of cytotoxic CD8 clonotypes in ibrutinib-treated CLL. Trimming took off 5 bases at V and 4 bases at J, with 11 bases between the two ends. This CDR3 contains 13 residues. Germline values: CDR1 LNHDA, CDR2 SQIVND (reference sequence). The protocol was immunoSEQ multiplex PCR, while the TCRdb copy is restricted to in-frame clones and leaves out a portion. The sample gives about 130,000 clones, 70% to 90% of which show up once; 2% to 2.5% is in the top ten. Sequencing was performed on PBMCs, taken after 24 months of ibrutinib treatment. The chain recombines TRBV19 with TRBJ1-1; no reliable D call. This clonotype originated in a human donor with chronic lymphocytic leukemia. The CDR3: CASSRERATEAFF. CDR3 bases: TGTGCCAGTAGTCGAGAGAGGGCCACTGAAGCTTTCTTT.